The rows below give T cell receptor beta chains drawn from one sample of a study of shared clonotypes between healthy human individuals. Assay: immunoSEQ multiplex PCR; the TCRdb copy retains only in-frame clones and omits some. The data hold over a million clones, with under 80% observed a single time. Sequenced material: memory CD4+ T cells sorted from blood. These receptors were collected from a man aged 18 to 30 in good health. Both conserved end residues are part of each CDR3. A D gene is named only where the DNA matches it firmly. A row's size may be missing; if present it is once, few, many or a size class.

J: TRBJ2-1; V: TRBV7-8; size: -; D: TRBD2; CDR3: CASSLWGLLTYNEQFF; DNA: TGTGCCAGCAGCTTATGGGGACTACTCACCTACAATGAGCAGTTCTTC
J: TRBJ2-1; V: TRBV10-3; size: -; D: -; CDR3: CAISDGGGNYNEQFF; DNA: TGTGCCATCAGTGATGGAGGGGGGAACTACAATGAGCAGTTCTTC
J: TRBJ2-7; V: TRBV18; size: -; D: -; CDR3: CASSPSGDEQYF; DNA: TGTGCCAGCTCACCGTCCGGAGACGAGCAGTACTTC
J: TRBJ2-5; V: TRBV30; size: -; D: -; CDR3: CAWGVSETQYF; DNA: TGTGCTTGGGGAGTATCAGAGACCCAGTACTTC
J: TRBJ1-3; V: TRBV5-1; size: -; D: -; CDR3: CASSQDSYSGNTIYF; DNA: TGCGCCAGCAGCCAAGACAGTTACTCTGGAAACACCATATATTTT
J: TRBJ2-5; V: TRBV6-6; size: -; D: TRBD1; CDR3: CASSTRGQGEETQYF; DNA: TGTGCCAGCAGTACACGAGGACAGGGGGAAGAGACCCAGTACTTC
J: TRBJ2-7; V: TRBV7-2; size: -; D: TRBD1; CDR3: CASSLSGTDNYEQYF; DNA: TGTGCCAGCAGCTTAAGTGGGACAGATAACTACGAGCAGTACTTC
J: TRBJ1-1; V: TRBV14; size: -; D: -; CDR3: CASSRSGSEAFF; DNA: TGTGCCAGCAGCCGCTCCGGGTCTGAAGCTTTCTTT
J: TRBJ2-3; V: TRBV27; size: -; D: -; CDR3: CASSLSLRFTDTQYF; DNA: TGTGCCAGCAGTTTATCGTTGCGATTCACAGATACGCAGTATTTT
J: TRBJ2-7; V: TRBV5-1; size: -; D: TRBD1; CDR3: CASRQTGVAYEQYF; DNA: TGCGCCAGCAGGCAGACAGGGGTGGCCTACGAGCAGTACTTC
J: TRBJ1-4; V: TRBV2; size: -; D: TRBD1; CDR3: CASSAVGQGVRKLFF; DNA: TGTGCCAGCAGCGCCGTCGGACAGGGGGTACGAAAACTGTTTTTT
J: TRBJ1-6; V: TRBV28; size: many; D: -; CDR3: CASSPADSRTNSPLHF; DNA: TGTGCCAGCAGCCCGGCGGACAGCCGAACTAATTCACCCCTCCACTTT
J: TRBJ2-1; V: TRBV7-9; size: -; D: -; CDR3: CASSLGGSSSYNEQFF; DNA: TGTGCCAGCAGCTTAGGCGGATCTAGCTCCTACAATGAGCAGTTCTTC
J: TRBJ2-5; V: TRBV6-5; size: -; D: TRBD1; CDR3: CASSPTAGGRETQYF; DNA: TGTGCCAGCAGCCCTACCGCAGGGGGAAGGGAGACCCAGTACTTC
J: TRBJ1-2; V: TRBV28; size: -; D: -; CDR3: CASSPTAVFGYTF; DNA: TGTGCCAGCAGCCCGACTGCGGTATTTGGCTACACCTTC
J: TRBJ1-6; V: TRBV7-8; size: -; D: -; CDR3: CASSSRRGGMGSPLHF; DNA: TGTGCCAGCAGCTCCCGGAGGGGGGGTATGGGTTCACCCCTCCACTTT
J: TRBJ1-6; V: TRBV28; size: -; D: -; CDR3: CASSLRTNSSPLHF; DNA: TGTGCCAGCAGTTTACGGACGAACAGTTCACCCCTCCACTTT
J: TRBJ2-7; V: TRBV18; size: few; D: TRBD1; CDR3: CASSLETGVQYF; DNA: TGTGCCAGCTCACTGGAAACAGGGGTGCAGTACTTC
J: TRBJ2-3; V: TRBV2; size: once; D: -; CDR3: CASLDGYTDTQYF; DNA: TGTGCCAGCTTGGACGGTTACACAGATACGCAGTATTTT
J: TRBJ1-2; V: TRBV28; size: -; D: -; CDR3: CASSRQSYGYTF; DNA: TGTGCCAGCAGTAGGCAGAGCTATGGCTACACCTTC
J: TRBJ1-2; V: TRBV20-1; size: -; D: -; CDR3: CSAPRPTGYTF; DNA: TGCAGTGCTCCCCGACCCACTGGCTACACCTTC
J: TRBJ1-2; V: TRBV5-6; size: -; D: -; CDR3: CASSTVQGPSAGYTF; DNA: TGTGCCAGCAGCACGGTTCAGGGGCCCTCCGCGGGCTACACCTTC
J: TRBJ2-3; V: TRBV4-1; size: -; D: TRBD2; CDR3: CASSPQRGTISTDTQYF; DNA: TGCGCCAGCAGCCCCCAGCGGGGGACCATTAGCACAGATACGCAGTATTTT
J: TRBJ1-6; V: TRBV7-2; size: -; D: -; CDR3: CASSLSWLANSPLHF; DNA: TGTGCCAGCAGCTTAAGTTGGCTCGCCAATTCACCCCTCCACTTT
J: TRBJ1-3; V: TRBV10-1; size: -; D: TRBD1; CDR3: CASSSRTGRPGNTIYF; DNA: TGCGCCAGCAGTAGCCGGACAGGGCGACCTGGAAACACCATATATTTT
J: TRBJ2-5; V: TRBV5-1; size: -; D: -; CDR3: CASSLALTVNQETQYF; DNA: TGCGCCAGCAGCTTGGCCCTGACAGTGAACCAAGAGACCCAGTACTTC
J: TRBJ2-4; V: TRBV19; size: -; D: -; CDR3: CASSIAGTAIQYF; DNA: TGTGCCAGTAGTATCGCGGGGACCGCCATTCAGTACTTC
J: TRBJ2-1; V: TRBV18; size: few; D: -; CDR3: CASSPLAGEQFF; DNA: TGTGCCAGCTCACCGCTAGCTGGTGAGCAGTTCTTC
J: TRBJ1-1; V: TRBV7-9; size: -; D: -; CDR3: CASSAYRMNTEAFF; DNA: TGTGCCAGCAGCGCCTACAGAATGAACACTGAAGCTTTCTTT
J: TRBJ2-7; V: TRBV4-3; size: -; D: TRBD2; CDR3: CASSPGLAETYEQYF; DNA: TGCGCCAGCAGCCCCGGACTAGCGGAGACCTACGAGCAGTACTTC
J: TRBJ2-2; V: TRBV11-3; size: -; D: -; CDR3: CASSMVAANTGELFF; DNA: TGTGCCAGCAGCATGGTAGCGGCGAACACCGGGGAGCTGTTTTTT
J: TRBJ2-1; V: TRBV5-6; size: -; D: -; CDR3: CASSLGPIASSYNEQFF; DNA: TGTGCCAGCAGCTTGGGTCCCATAGCCAGCTCCTACAATGAGCAGTTCTTC
J: TRBJ1-3; V: TRBV10-3; size: few; D: -; CDR3: CAISVSGSSGNTIYF; DNA: TGTGCCATCAGTGTCTCTGGGTCCTCTGGAAACACCATATATTTT
J: TRBJ1-6; V: TRBV5-1; size: -; D: TRBD1; CDR3: CASRGTGEYSPLHF; DNA: TGCGCCAGCAGAGGGACAGGGGAGTATTCACCCCTCCACTTT
J: TRBJ1-5; V: TRBV11-2; size: once; D: -; CDR3: CASSFSGQSNQPQHF; DNA: TGTGCCAGCAGCTTTTCGGGGCAAAGCAATCAGCCCCAGCATTTT
J: TRBJ2-7; V: TRBV15; size: -; D: -; CDR3: CATSRDILVDNPYF; DNA: TGTGCCACCAGCAGAGATATACTAGTCGACAATCCGTACTTC
J: TRBJ2-1; V: TRBV7-2; size: -; D: TRBD2; CDR3: CASSLAGASGNYNEQFF; DNA: TGTGCCAGCAGCTTAGCGGGGGCTAGCGGGAACTACAATGAGCAGTTCTTC
J: TRBJ1-2; V: TRBV7-3; size: -; D: -; CDR3: CASSQDASGGYTF; DNA: TGTGCCAGCAGCCAAGATGCCTCCGGAGGCTACACCTTC
J: TRBJ2-7; V: TRBV30; size: -; D: -; CDR3: CAWTSGQIPYEQYF; DNA: TGTGCCTGGACTTCCGGACAGATACCCTACGAGCAGTACTTC
J: TRBJ1-4; V: TRBV5-1; size: -; D: -; CDR3: CASSTGDLTNEKLFF; DNA: TGCGCCAGCAGCACGGGGGATCTAACTAATGAAAAACTGTTTTTT
J: TRBJ2-2; V: TRBV6-5; size: -; D: -; CDR3: CASSLYRVDTGELFF; DNA: TGTGCCAGCAGTTTATACAGGGTGGACACCGGGGAGCTGTTTTTT
J: TRBJ2-6; V: TRBV27; size: -; D: -; CDR3: CASSSWGSFSSGANVLTF; DNA: TGTGCCAGCAGTTCTTGGGGGTCCTTTAGCTCTGGGGCCAACGTCCTGACTTTC
J: TRBJ2-7; V: TRBV19; size: few; D: -; CDR3: CASSPGRTYEQYF; DNA: TGTGCCAGTAGTCCGGGCAGGACCTACGAGCAGTACTTC
J: TRBJ1-5; V: TRBV7-9; size: many; D: TRBD1; CDR3: CATRDRVGQPQHF; DNA: TGTGCCACAAGGGACAGGGTAGGACAGCCCCAGCATTTT
J: TRBJ2-7; V: TRBV6-6; size: -; D: -; CDR3: CASSNLGAFYEQYF; DNA: TGTGCCAGCAGTAACCTCGGGGCATTCTACGAGCAGTACTTC
J: TRBJ2-1; V: TRBV7-9; size: -; D: TRBD1; CDR3: CASSPGQSYNEQFF; DNA: TGTGCCAGCAGCCCGGGACAGTCCTACAATGAGCAGTTCTTC
J: TRBJ1-2; V: TRBV5-4; size: -; D: -; CDR3: CASSLRGRGVYGYTF; DNA: TGTGCCAGCAGCTTGCGTGGGCGGGGAGTCTATGGCTACACCTTC
J: TRBJ1-4; V: TRBV28; size: -; D: -; CDR3: CASRSTGGEKLFF; DNA: TGTGCCAGCAGATCGACAGGAGGTGAAAAACTGTTTTTT
J: TRBJ1-6; V: TRBV19; size: -; D: -; CDR3: CASSIDFAPLHF; DNA: TGTGCCAGTAGTATCGATTTTGCACCCCTCCACTTT
J: TRBJ1-6; V: TRBV30; size: few; D: -; CDR3: CAWSPDFNSPLHF; DNA: TGTGCCTGGAGTCCGGACTTTAATTCACCCCTCCACTTT
J: TRBJ1-1; V: TRBV29-1; size: -; D: TRBD1; CDR3: CSVTTGATEAFF; DNA: TGCAGCGTTACTACAGGGGCGACTGAAGCTTTCTTT
J: TRBJ2-5; V: TRBV2; size: -; D: -; CDR3: CASSEAGVGQETQYF; DNA: TGTGCCAGCAGTGAAGCAGGAGTAGGGCAAGAGACCCAGTACTTC
J: TRBJ2-3; V: TRBV10-1; size: few; D: -; CDR3: CASSRDLTDTQYF; DNA: TGCGCCAGCAGCCGGGACCTCACAGATACGCAGTATTTT
J: TRBJ1-3; V: TRBV7-2; size: -; D: -; CDR3: CASSLGTAGNTIYF; DNA: TGTGCCAGCAGCTTAGGGACAGCCGGAAACACCATATATTTT
J: TRBJ2-5; V: TRBV21-1; size: -; D: -; CDR3: CASSKVGTSGLLETQYF; DNA: TGTGCCAGCAGCAAAGTAGGCACTAGCGGCCTCTTAGAGACCCAGTACTTC
J: TRBJ1-2; V: TRBV19; size: once; D: TRBD1; CDR3: CASSSGTGNYGYTF; DNA: TGTGCCAGTAGTTCCGGGACAGGGAACTATGGCTACACCTTC
J: TRBJ2-5; V: TRBV18; size: -; D: TRBD1; CDR3: CASSPPGQSVGTQYF; DNA: TGTGCCAGCTCACCACCGGGACAGTCGGTCGGGACCCAGTACTTC